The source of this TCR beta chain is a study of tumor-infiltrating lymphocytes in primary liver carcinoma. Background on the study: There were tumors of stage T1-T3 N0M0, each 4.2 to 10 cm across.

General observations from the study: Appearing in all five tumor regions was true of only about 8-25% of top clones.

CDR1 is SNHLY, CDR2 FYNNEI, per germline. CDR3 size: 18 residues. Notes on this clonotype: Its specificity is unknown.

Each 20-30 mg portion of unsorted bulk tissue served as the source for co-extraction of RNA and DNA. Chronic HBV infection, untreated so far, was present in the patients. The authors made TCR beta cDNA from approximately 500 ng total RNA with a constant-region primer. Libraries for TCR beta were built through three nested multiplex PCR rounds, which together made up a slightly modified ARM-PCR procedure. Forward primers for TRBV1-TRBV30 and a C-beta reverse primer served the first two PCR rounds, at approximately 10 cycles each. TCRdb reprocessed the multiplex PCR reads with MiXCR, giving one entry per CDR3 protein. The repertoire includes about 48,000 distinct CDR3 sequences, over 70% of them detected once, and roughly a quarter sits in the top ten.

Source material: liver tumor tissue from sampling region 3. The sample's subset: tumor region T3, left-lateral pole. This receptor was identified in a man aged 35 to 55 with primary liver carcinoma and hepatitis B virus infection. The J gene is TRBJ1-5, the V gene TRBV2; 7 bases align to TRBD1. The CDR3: CISILTGLRGYSNQPQHF. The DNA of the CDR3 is TGTATCAGCATCCTGACAGGGCTCAGAGGGTATAGCAATCAGCCCCAGCATTTT.